Below, 25 T cell receptor beta chains from the same sample are listed, as sequenced in a study of patients and donors after allogeneic stem cell transplantation. TCRdb re-analysed the RT-PCR reads in MiXCR, keeping a single row per CDR3 protein. The sample consists of about 160,000 distinct CDR3 sequences, 30% of them appearing once. The sample comprised blood, either unsorted or a sorted T cell fraction (not recorded which). Source of these receptors: a human donor who was either an allogeneic HSCT recipient or a stem cell or donor lymphocyte infusion donor (not recorded which). It is not recorded whose cells these are; they may come from a transplant donor.

In its sample, this clonotype was seen a few times. J is TRBJ1-1 and V is TRBV7-9, with D perhaps matching TRBD1 (6 bases). Trimming cost V 3 bases and J 5 bases, with 22 bases left between them. This CDR3 region has 17 residues. The V gene's germline CDR1 is SEHNR and CDR2 FQNEAQ (reference sequence). In DNA, the CDR3 is TGTGCCAGCAGCTTTCCCCGACAGGCCTCGAGGTATACTGAAGCTTTCTTT. Its protein is CASSFPRQASRYTEAFF.

The chain is built from TRBV4-1 and TRBJ2-1; TRBD2 aligns across 14 bases. Losses at the gene ends were 3 bases for V and 8 bases for J; bases not matched to a gene: 3. The CDR3 contains 15 residues. CDR1 MGHRA and CDR2 YSYEKL come from the germline V gene. The CDR3 DNA is TGCGCCAGCAGCCACCCGGGACTAGCGGGGGATGAGCAGTTCTTC. Its protein product is CASSHPGLAGDEQFF.

The chain couples TRBV5-1 to TRBJ2-5; possible D gene TRBD1, 6 bases. CDR3 size: 14 residues. Per the germline V gene, CDR1 is SGHRS and CDR2 is YFSETQ. V was clipped by 2 bases and J by 5 bases, with 13 bases between them. CDR3 DNA sequence: TGCGCCAGCAGCTTCAACAGGGCCCCTGAGACCCAGTACTTC. Translating it yields CASSFNRAPETQYF.

The chain couples TRBV6-5 to TRBJ2-1; 13 nucleotides match TRBD2. The CDR3 spans 16 residues. Germline assignment: CDR1 MNHEY and CDR2 SVGAGI. Trimming cost V 5 bases and J 8 bases; bases outside gene matches: 9. The CDR3: CASSLLAGGPLDEQFF. DNA for the CDR3: TGTGCCAGCAGTCTACTAGCGGGAGGGCCCTTGGATGAGCAGTTCTTC.

The chain recombines TRBV12-3 or TRBV12-4 with TRBJ2-3; D gene unclear. The ends were cut back, 1 base at V and 2 bases at J, with 4 bases in the middle. The CDR3 consists of 13 residues. CDR3 amino acids: CASSLGVTDTQYF. In nucleotides, the CDR3 is TGTGCCAGCAGTTTAGGGGTCACAGATACGCAGTATTTT.

This clonotype was observed a few times. The chain's CDR3 is CASSLFGTLGSPLHF. As DNA, the CDR3 is TGTGCCAGCAGCTTGTTTGGGACCCTGGGTTCACCCCTCCACTTT. This sequence joins TRBV5-6 and TRBJ1-6; D is perhaps TRBD1 (5 bases). V dropped 1 base and J dropped 9 bases, with 14 bases sitting between them. Germline assignment: CDR1 SGHDT and CDR2 YYEEEE. CDR3 size: 15 residues.

This rearrangement joins TRBV4-1 to TRBJ2-5; 9 nucleotides match TRBD2. Germline lookup yields CDR1 MGHRA and CDR2 YSYEKL. There are 18 residues in the CDR3. Trimming took 3 bases from V and 2 from J; bases not matched to a gene: 13. The CDR3 sequence: CASSQGRGLALFQETQYF. CDR3 bases: TGCGCCAGCAGCCAGGGTAGGGGACTAGCCCTTTTTCAAGAGACCCAGTACTTC.

The chain has TRBV27 and TRBJ2-7; D is unresolved. The CDR3 has 15 residues. V dropped 2 bases and J dropped 2 bases, with 13 bases sitting between them. The germline V gene encodes CDR1 MNHEY and CDR2 SMNVEV (reference sequence). The DNA of the CDR3 is TGTGCCAGCAGTTTAAGACCCCCGGCCCCCTACGAGCAGTACTTC. Amino acids: CASSLRPPAPYEQYF.

V and J are TRBV18 and TRBJ1-5, with TRBD1 matching over 9 bases. In germline, CDR1 is KGHSH, CDR2 LQKENI. The length of the CDR3 is 15 residues. The J segment lost 4 bases and the V segment lost 2 bases, leaving 3 bases of the junction unmatched. The CDR3 region has the DNA TGTGCCAGCTCACCATTCGACAGGGGGAATCAGCCCCAGCATTTT. Protein product: CASSPFDRGNQPQHF.

CDR3: CASQTGQGVGQPQHF. The CDR3 coding sequence is TGTGCCAGCCAAACGGGACAGGGGGTCGGTCAGCCCCAGCATTTT. The chain uses TRBV25-1 and TRBJ1-5, with 11 bases fitting TRBD1. The CDR3 is 15 amino acids. Germline V gene sequence: CDR1 MGHDK, CDR2 SYGVNS. J gave up 6 bases and V 8 bases, and 9 bases lay outside the gene matches.

V and J are TRBV25-1 and TRBJ1-3; D is unclear. The germline V gene has CDR1 MGHDK and CDR2 SYGVNS. Trimming shortened V by 1 base and J by 16 bases, and 20 bases separated the two germline ends. This CDR3 is 14 amino acids long. The DNA of the CDR3 is TGTGCCAGCAGTGAATTCTTGAGGCCAAACCCTGTTTATTTT. Amino acids: CASSEFLRPNPVYF.

This chain connects TRBV10-3 to TRBJ2-7; either TRBD1 or TRBD2 may fit D (6 bases each). This CDR3 is 16 amino acids long. Looked up from germline, CDR1 is ENHRY and CDR2 is SYGVKD. V lost 10 bases and J 4 bases, leaving 26 bases between the germline ends. CDR3 DNA sequence: TGTGCCACCTCGGCCGATTCGAGGGGGGAGCCGTACGAGCAGTACTTC. Translation: CATSADSRGEPYEQYF.

This clonotype appeared a few times. The gene calls are TRBV20-1 and TRBJ1-2, with D unresolved. Germline loops: CDR1 DFQATT, CDR2 SNEGSKA (reference sequence). V was trimmed by 8 bases and J by 2 bases, leaving 12 bases between them. This CDR3 is 12 amino acids long. CDR3 sequence: CSLWTENYGYTF. CDR3 bases: TGCAGTCTTTGGACGGAAAACTATGGCTACACCTTC.

The V gene is TRBV6-6, the J gene TRBJ2-3; the match to TRBD1 covers 10 bases. The V and J ends lost 7 bases and 6 bases, in that order; junction bases with no gene match: 10. From germline, CDR1 is MNHNY and CDR2 SVGAGI (reference sequence). CDR3 length equals 15 residues. CDR3: CASTLRRGQGDTQYF. CDR3 bases: TGTGCCAGCACCCTACGAAGGGGACAGGGGGATACGCAGTATTTT.

This chain connects TRBV6-2 or TRBV6-3 to TRBJ2-5; D is undetermined. CDR1 and CDR2 (germline): MNHEY, SVGEGT. CDR3 length equals 15 residues. V lost 1 base, J lost 4 bases, and 13 bases lay in between. The chain's CDR3 is CASSYFEVSAETQYF. In DNA, the CDR3 is TGTGCCAGCAGTTACTTCGAGGTATCCGCAGAGACCCAGTACTTC.

The chain employs TRBV20-1 and TRBJ2-1, with D perhaps matching TRBD1 or TRBD2 (5 bases each). Trimming removed 0 bases at V and 7 bases at J, with 13 bases between. In germline, CDR1 is DFQATT, CDR2 SNEGSKA (reference sequence). The CDR3 has 14 amino acids. CDR3 DNA: TGCAGTGCTAGAGATCGTTGGGGGTGGAATGAGCAGTTCTTC. It codes for CSARDRWGWNEQFF.

In this sample, this clonotype is medium-sized. The chain combines TRBV7-6 with TRBJ2-1; D is perhaps TRBD2 (6 bases). Germline V gives CDR1 SGHVS, CDR2 FNYEAQ. The CDR3 has 12 amino acids. Trimming stripped 4 bases from V and 8 bases from J, with 9 bases between. The CDR3 loop reads CASSSGLHEQFF. The CDR3 DNA is TGTGCCAGCAGCTCCGGACTACATGAGCAGTTCTTC.

This clonotype showed up just a few times. This chain uses TRBV10-3 with TRBJ2-1; D perhaps matches TRBD2 (6 bases). The CDR3 spans 13 residues. The germline V gene encodes CDR1 ENHRY and CDR2 SYGVKD. Trimming removed 7 bases at V and 6 bases at J, with 13 bases between. CDR3 residues: CAIMGGIGNEQFF. The DNA for the CDR3 is TGTGCCATCATGGGCGGGATAGGCAATGAGCAGTTCTTC.

The chain combines TRBV18 with TRBJ2-7; TRBD2 might be the D (5 bases). The germline CDR1 and CDR2 sequences are KGHSH and LQKENI. V was pared by 4 bases and J by 4 bases, with 20 bases between. This CDR3 region has 16 residues. The DNA for the CDR3 is TGTGCCAGCTCACTAAACCCACTAGGATCATATTACGAGCAGTACTTC. Residues: CASSLNPLGSYYEQYF.

The chain carries TRBV7-8 and TRBJ2-1; tentative D call: TRBD2 (6 bases). CDR3 length: 16 residues. Germline CDR1 SGHVS, CDR2 FQNEAQ. Trimming removed 5 bases at V and 5 bases at J, with 19 bases between. The CDR3 protein is CASSARERAYNNEQFF. The DNA for the CDR3 is TGTGCCAGCAGCGCTCGGGAGCGGGCGTATAACAATGAGCAGTTCTTC. Filled out from reference TRBV7-8 and TRBJ2-1, the complete variable domain reads GAGVSQSPRYKVAKRGQDVALRCDPISGHVSLFWYQQALGQGPEFLTYFQNEAQLDKSGLPSDRFFAERPEGSVSTLKIQRTQQEDSAVYLCASSARERAYNNEQFFGPGTRLTVL.

The CDR3 region has the DNA TGTGCCAGCAACCCACTAGGTCCCTACAATGAGCAGTTCTTC. Encoded protein: CASNPLGPYNEQFF. V is TRBV12-3 or TRBV12-4 and J is TRBJ2-1, with a weak D call TRBD2 (5 bases). This CDR3 is 14 amino acids long. V lost 7 bases, J lost 2 bases, and 12 bases lay in between.

This clonotype was picked up many times. The V call is TRBV28, the J call TRBJ1-2; TRBD1 matches at 8 bases. The V gene's germline CDR1 is MDHEN and CDR2 SYDVKM. The CDR3 is 15 amino acids. V shed 2 bases and J 4 bases; nucleotides not matched to a gene: 6. DNA of the CDR3: TGTGCCAGCAGTTTACCCGGACAGGGCCCCTATGGCTACACCTTC. Its translation is CASSLPGQGPYGYTF.

This clonotype appeared a few times. The V gene is TRBV28, the J gene TRBJ1-5; D is uncertain. V was cut by 4 bases and J by 3 bases, with 4 bases left in between. Germline CDR1 and CDR2: MDHEN and SYDVKM. The CDR3 totals 12 residues. The CDR3 loop reads CASSSVNQPQHF. CDR3 coding DNA: TGTGCCAGCAGTTCAGTCAATCAGCCCCAGCATTTT.

The V and J genes are TRBV4-3 and TRBJ2-1; the D call may be TRBD1 or TRBD2 (5 bases each). The CDR3 runs to 14 residues. Germline V lookup: CDR1 LGHNA, CDR2 YSLEER. V lost 5 bases and J 4 bases, leaving 12 bases between the germline ends. CDR3 in amino acids: CASSLTGAYNEQFF. CDR3 coding DNA: TGCGCCAGCAGCTTGACCGGGGCATACAATGAGCAGTTCTTC.

The DNA of the CDR3 is TGTGCCACCAGCAGAGGGGACAGGACCACAGATACGCAGTATTTT. Encoded protein: CATSRGDRTTDTQYF. The rearrangement uses TRBV15 and TRBJ2-3, with 8 bases lining up with TRBD1. The CDR3 covers 15 residues. Trimming removed 1 base from V and 2 bases from J; junction bases left unmatched: 2. Germline V gene sequence: CDR1 LNHNV, CDR2 YYDKDF (reference sequence).